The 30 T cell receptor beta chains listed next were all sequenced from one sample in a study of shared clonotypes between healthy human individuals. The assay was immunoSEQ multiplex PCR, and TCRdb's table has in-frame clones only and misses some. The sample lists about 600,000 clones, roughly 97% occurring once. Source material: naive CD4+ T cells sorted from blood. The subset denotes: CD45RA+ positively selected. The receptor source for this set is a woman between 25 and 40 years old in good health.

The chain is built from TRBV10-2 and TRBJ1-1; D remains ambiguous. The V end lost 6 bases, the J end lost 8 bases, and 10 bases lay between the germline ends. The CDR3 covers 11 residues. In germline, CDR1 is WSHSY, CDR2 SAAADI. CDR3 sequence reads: CASRASNEAFF. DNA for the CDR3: TGCGCCAGCAGAGCATCTAACGAAGCTTTCTTT.

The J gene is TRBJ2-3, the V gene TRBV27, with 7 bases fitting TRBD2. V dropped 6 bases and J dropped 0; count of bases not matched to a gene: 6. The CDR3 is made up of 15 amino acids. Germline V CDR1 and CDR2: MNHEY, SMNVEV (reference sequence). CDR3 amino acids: CASRIRGGSTDTQYF. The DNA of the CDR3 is TGTGCCAGCAGGATAAGGGGAGGGAGCACAGATACGCAGTATTTT.

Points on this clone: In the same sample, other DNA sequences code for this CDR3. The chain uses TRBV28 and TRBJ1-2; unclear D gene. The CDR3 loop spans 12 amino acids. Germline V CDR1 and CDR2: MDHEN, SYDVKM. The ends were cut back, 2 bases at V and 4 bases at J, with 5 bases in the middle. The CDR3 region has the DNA TGTGCCAGCAGTTTAGACGGCTATGGCTACACCTTC. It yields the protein CASSLDGYGYTF.

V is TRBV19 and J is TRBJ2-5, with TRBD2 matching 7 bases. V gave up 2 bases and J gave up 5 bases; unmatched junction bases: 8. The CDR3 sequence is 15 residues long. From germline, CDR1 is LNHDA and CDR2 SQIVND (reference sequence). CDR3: CASSIMGGEGETQYF. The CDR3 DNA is TGTGCCAGTAGTATAATGGGAGGGGAGGGGGAGACCCAGTACTTC.

This chain's CDR3 is CASSSGLAGVTGELFF. The DNA of the CDR3 is TGCGCCAGCAGCTCGGGACTAGCGGGGGTCACCGGGGAGCTGTTTTTT. This chain joins TRBV5-1 and TRBJ2-2; 14 bases match TRBD2. The germline V gene encodes CDR1 SGHRS and CDR2 YFSETQ. The CDR3 has 16 amino acids. V was clipped by 3 bases and J by 4 bases; unmatched bases: 2.

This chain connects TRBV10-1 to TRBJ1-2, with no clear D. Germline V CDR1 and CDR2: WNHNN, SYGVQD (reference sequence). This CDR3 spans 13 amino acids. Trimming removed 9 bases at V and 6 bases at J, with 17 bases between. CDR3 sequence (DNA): TGCGCCAGAATAAGGCCGACCTACGATGGCTACACCTTC. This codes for CARIRPTYDGYTF.

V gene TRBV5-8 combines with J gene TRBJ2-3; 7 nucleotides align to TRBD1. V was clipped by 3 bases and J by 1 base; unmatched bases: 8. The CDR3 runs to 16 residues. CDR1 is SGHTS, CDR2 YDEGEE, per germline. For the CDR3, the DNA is TGTGCCAGCAGCTGGGGACAGCCCCACCGCACAGATACGCAGTATTTT. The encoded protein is CASSWGQPHRTDTQYF.

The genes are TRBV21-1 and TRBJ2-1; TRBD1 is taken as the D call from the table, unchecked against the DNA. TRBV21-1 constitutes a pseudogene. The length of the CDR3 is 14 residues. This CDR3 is CASSSASTDPEQFF. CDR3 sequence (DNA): TGTGCCAGCAGCAGCGCTTCTACAGATCCTGAGCAGTTCTTC.

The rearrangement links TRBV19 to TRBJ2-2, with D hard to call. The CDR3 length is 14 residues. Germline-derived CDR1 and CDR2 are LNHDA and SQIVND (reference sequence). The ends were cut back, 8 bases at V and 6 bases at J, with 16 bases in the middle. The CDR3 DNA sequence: TGTGCCAGTTCCTCTTTTACGGATTCCGGGGAGCTGTTTTTT. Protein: CASSSFTDSGELFF.

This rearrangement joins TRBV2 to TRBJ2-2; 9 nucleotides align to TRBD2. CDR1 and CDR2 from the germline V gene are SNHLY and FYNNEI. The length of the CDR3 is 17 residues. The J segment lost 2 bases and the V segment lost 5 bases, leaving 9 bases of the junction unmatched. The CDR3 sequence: CASSPRSGSLNTGELFF. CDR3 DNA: TGTGCCAGCAGTCCCCGTAGCGGGAGCCTTAACACCGGGGAGCTGTTTTTT.

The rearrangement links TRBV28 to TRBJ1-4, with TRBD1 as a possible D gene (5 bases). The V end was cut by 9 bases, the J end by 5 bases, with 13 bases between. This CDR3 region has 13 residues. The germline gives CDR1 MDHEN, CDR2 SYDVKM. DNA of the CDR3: TGTGCCAGTGACAGCGGGTTAAATGAAAAACTGTTTTTT. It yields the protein CASDSGLNEKLFF.

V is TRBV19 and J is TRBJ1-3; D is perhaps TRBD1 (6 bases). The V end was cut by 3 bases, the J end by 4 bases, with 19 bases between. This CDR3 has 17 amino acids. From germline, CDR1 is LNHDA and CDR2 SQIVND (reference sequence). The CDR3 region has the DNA TGTGCCAGTAGTATGCCAGGTCGGGGGCTCTCCGGAAACACCATATATTTT. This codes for CASSMPGRGLSGNTIYF.

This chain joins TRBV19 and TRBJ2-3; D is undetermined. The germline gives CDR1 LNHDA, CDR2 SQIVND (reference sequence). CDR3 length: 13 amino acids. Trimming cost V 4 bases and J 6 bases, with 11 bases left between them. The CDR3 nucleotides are TGTGCCAGTAGTAACCCTTCTGGGGATACGCAGTATTTT. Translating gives CASSNPSGDTQYF.

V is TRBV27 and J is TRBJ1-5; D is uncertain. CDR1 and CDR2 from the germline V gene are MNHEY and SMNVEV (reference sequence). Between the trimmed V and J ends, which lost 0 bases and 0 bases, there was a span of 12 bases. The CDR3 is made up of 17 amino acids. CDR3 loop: CASSLSGRFYSNQPQHF. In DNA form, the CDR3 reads TGTGCCAGCAGTTTATCCGGCAGGTTCTATAGCAATCAGCCCCAGCATTTT.

The CDR3 DNA is TGTGCCATCAGTGAAGGACAGGGCAAGAATGAGCAGTTCTTC. It specifies CAISEGQGKNEQFF. This chain links TRBV10-3 with TRBJ2-1; 8 bases agree with TRBD1. Trimming took 3 bases from V and 7 from J; bases not matched to a gene: 5. CDR1 is ENHRY, CDR2 SYGVKD, per germline. The CDR3 is made up of 14 amino acids.

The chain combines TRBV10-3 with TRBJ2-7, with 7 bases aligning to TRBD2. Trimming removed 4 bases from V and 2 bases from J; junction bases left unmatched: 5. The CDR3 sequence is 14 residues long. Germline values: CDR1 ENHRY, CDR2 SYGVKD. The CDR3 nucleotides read TGTGCCATCAGTGGATCGGGGGGAACCTACGAGCAGTACTTC. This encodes CAISGSGGTYEQYF.

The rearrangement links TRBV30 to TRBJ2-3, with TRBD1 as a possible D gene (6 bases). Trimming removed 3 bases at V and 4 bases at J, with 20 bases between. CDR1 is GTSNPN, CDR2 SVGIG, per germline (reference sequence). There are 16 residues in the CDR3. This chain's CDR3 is CAWRPRGSDRSDTQYF. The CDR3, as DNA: TGTGCCTGGAGGCCCAGGGGCAGTGACCGGTCAGATACGCAGTATTTT.

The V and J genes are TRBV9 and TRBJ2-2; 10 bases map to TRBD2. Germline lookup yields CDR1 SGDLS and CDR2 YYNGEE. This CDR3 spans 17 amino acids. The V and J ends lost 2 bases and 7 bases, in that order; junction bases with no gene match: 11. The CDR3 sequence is CASSVQASGRIGGELFF. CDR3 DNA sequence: TGTGCCAGCAGCGTCCAGGCTAGCGGGAGAATTGGCGGGGAGCTGTTTTTT.

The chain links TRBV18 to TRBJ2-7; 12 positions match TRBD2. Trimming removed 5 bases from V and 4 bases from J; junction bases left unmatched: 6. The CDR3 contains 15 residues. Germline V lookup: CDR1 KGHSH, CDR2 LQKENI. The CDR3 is CASSSTTSGGYEQYF. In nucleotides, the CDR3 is TGTGCCAGCTCATCCACGACTAGCGGGGGATACGAGCAGTACTTC.

CDR3: CASRPRLLGSYNEQFF. The DNA of the CDR3 is TGTGCCAGCAGACCGAGACTGCTCGGCTCCTACAATGAGCAGTTCTTC. V and J are TRBV11-2 and TRBJ2-1; no clear D. V was cut by 6 bases and J by 0 bases, with 15 bases left in between. The CDR3 extends over 16 amino acids. Germline V gene lookup returns CDR1 SGHAT and CDR2 FQNNGV.

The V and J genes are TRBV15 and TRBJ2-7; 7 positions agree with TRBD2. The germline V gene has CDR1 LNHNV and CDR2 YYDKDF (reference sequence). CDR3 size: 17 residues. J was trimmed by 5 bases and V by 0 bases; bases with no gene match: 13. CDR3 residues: CATSREGGVPGVHEQYF. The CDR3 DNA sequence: TGTGCCACCAGCAGAGAGGGAGGGGTACCGGGAGTACACGAGCAGTACTTC.

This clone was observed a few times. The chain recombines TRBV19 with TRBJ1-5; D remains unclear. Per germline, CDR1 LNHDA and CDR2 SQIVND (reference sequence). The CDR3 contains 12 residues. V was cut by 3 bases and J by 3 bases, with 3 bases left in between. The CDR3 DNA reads TGTGCCAGTAGTATCCTCAATCAGCCCCAGCATTTT. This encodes CASSILNQPQHF.

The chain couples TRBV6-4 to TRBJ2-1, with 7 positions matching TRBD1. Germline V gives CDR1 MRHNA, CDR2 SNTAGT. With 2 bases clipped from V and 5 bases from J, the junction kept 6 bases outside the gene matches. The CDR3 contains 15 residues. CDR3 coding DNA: TGTGCCAGCAGTGACCAGTCAAGGGGGCACAATGAGCAGTTCTTC. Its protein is CASSDQSRGHNEQFF.

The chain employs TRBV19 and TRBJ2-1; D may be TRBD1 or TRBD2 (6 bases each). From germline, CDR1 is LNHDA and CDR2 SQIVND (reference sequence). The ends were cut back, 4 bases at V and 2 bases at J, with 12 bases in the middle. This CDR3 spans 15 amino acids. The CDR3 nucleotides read TGTGCCAGTAGTAGGTTGGGGGGCGCCTACAATGAGCAGTTCTTC. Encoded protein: CASSRLGGAYNEQFF.

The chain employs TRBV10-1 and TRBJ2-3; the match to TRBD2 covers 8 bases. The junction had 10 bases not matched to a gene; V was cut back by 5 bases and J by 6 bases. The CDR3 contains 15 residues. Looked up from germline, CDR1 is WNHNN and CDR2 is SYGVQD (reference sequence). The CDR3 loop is CASSPGLGEIDTQYF. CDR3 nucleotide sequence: TGCGCCAGCAGTCCGGGACTAGGGGAGATCGATACGCAGTATTTT.

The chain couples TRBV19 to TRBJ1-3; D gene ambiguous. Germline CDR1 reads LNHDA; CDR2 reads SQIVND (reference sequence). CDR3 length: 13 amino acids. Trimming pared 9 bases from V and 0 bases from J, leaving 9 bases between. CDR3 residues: CASRQHSGNTIYF. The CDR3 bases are TGTGCCAGCCGTCAACACTCTGGAAACACCATATATTTT.

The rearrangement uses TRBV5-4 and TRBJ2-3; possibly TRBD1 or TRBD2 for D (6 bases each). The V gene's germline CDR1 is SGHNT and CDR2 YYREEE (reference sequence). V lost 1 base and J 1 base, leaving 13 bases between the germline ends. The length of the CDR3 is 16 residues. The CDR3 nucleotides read TGTGCCAGCAGCTTGCGGGCGGGACAAGGCACAGATACGCAGTATTTT. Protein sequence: CASSLRAGQGTDTQYF.

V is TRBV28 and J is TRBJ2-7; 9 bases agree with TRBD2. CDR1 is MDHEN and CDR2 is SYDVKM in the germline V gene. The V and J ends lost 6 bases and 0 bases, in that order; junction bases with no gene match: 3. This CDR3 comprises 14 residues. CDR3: CASSRLADSYEQYF. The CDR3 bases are TGTGCCAGCAGCCGACTAGCGGACTCCTACGAGCAGTACTTC.

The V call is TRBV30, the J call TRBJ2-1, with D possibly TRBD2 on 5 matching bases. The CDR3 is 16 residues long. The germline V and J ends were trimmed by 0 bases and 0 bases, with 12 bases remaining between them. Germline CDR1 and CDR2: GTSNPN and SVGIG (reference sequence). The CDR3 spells CAWSVISDSSYNEQFF. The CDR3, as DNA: TGTGCCTGGAGTGTAATTAGCGATAGCTCCTACAATGAGCAGTTCTTC.

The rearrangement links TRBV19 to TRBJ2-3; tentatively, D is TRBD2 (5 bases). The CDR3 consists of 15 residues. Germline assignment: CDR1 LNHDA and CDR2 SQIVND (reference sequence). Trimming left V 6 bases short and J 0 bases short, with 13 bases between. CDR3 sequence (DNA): TGTGCCAGTAGGGGGAGAGGGTTGAGCACAGATACGCAGTATTTT. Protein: CASRGRGLSTDTQYF.